The 10 T cell receptor beta chains given below trace back to one sample, sequenced in a study of regulatory T cells in long-lasting Graves disease. Construction of the TCR beta libraries employed iRepertoire HTBI primers in conjunction with Arm-PCR of CDR3 regions. TCRdb called the multiplex PCR reads again in MiXCR, with one record for every CDR3 protein. The table shows 650,000 to 700,000 distinct CDR3 sequences, with around 30% occurring only once. Noted time point: persistent/refractory GD, antithyroid drugs over 5 years with positive TRAb. PBMCs provided the RNA from which the TCR library was made. Sample: peripheral blood mononuclear cells (PBMCs), taken when the disease was refractory, from a patient treated with antithyroid drugs. The receptor source for this set is a female donor with Graves disease.

The rearrangement joins TRBV27 to TRBJ1-1; D unresolved. Trimming took off 3 bases at V and 3 bases at J, with 11 bases between the two ends. The CDR3 consists of 14 residues. The germline gives CDR1 MNHEY, CDR2 SMNVEV (reference sequence). The CDR3 DNA reads TGTGCCAGCAGTTTGTCCCCCACCCACACTGAAGCTTTCTTT. It is translated as CASSLSPTHTEAFF.

Many counts were recorded for this clonotype. The rearrangement links TRBV12-3 or TRBV12-4 to TRBJ2-7; D is undetermined. Trimming removed 0 bases at V and 2 bases at J, with 2 bases between. CDR3 size: 12 residues. CDR3 bases: TGTGCCAGCAGTTTAGCGCCCTACGAGCAGTACTTC. It encodes CASSLAPYEQYF.

This clonotype occurred a few times. The rearrangement uses TRBV20-1 and TRBJ2-1; D may be TRBD2 (5 bases). CDR3 size: 12 residues. Germline V lookup: CDR1 DFQATT, CDR2 SNEGSKA (reference sequence). V dropped 1 base and J dropped 6 bases, with 7 bases sitting between them. CDR3: CSARAGSNEQFF. In nucleotides, the CDR3 is TGCAGTGCTAGAGCGGGGAGCAATGAGCAGTTCTTC.

Remarks on this clonotype: The conserved phenylalanine or tryptophan is not found at the CDR3 terminus, so this likely reflects a read error. The chain employs TRBV3-1 and TRBJ2-5, with 8 bases matching TRBD1. The CDR3 is 13 amino acids. Germline CDR1 reads LGHDT; CDR2 reads YNNKEL (reference sequence). V lost 4 bases, J lost 7 bases, and 5 bases stayed unmatched. The CDR3 DNA is TGTGCCAGCAGCCCGCGGACAGGGTGGACCCAGTACCTC. Translated: CASSPRTGWTQYL.

The chain has TRBV3-1 and TRBJ1-1; D is unclear. The V end was cut by 0 bases, the J end by 4 bases, with 6 bases between. The germline gives CDR1 LGHDT, CDR2 YNNKEL (reference sequence). CDR3 size: 13 residues. As DNA, the CDR3 is TGTGCCAGCAGCCAAGAGGGGATCACTGAAGCTTTCTTT. Encoded protein: CASSQEGITEAFF. The complete variable domain, with remaining parts taken from reference TRBV3-1 and TRBJ1-1, reads DTAVSQTPKYLVTQMGNDKSIKCEQNLGHDTMYWYKQDSKKFLKIMFSYNNKELIINETVPNRFSPKSPDKAHLNLHINSLELGDSAVYFCASSQEGITEAFFGQGTRLTVV.

This clonotype was counted many times. The rearrangement joins TRBV11-2 to TRBJ1-1; D ambiguous. V dropped 3 bases and J dropped 1 base, with 15 bases sitting between them. The CDR3 totals 16 residues. Germline V gene data show CDR1 as SGHAT and CDR2 as FQNNGV. CDR3 region: CASSLRPILGNTEAFF. In nucleotides, the CDR3 is TGTGCCAGCAGCTTGCGCCCCATCTTGGGGAACACTGAAGCTTTCTTT.

The V gene is TRBV12-3 or TRBV12-4, the J gene TRBJ1-5, with TRBD1 as a possible D gene (6 bases). CDR3 length: 14 residues. The V end lost 2 bases, the J end lost 5 bases, and 10 bases lay between the germline ends. The CDR3 DNA reads as TGTGCCAGCAGTTTAACAGGGTTATATCAGCCCCAGCATTTT. It is translated as CASSLTGLYQPQHF.

The chain recombines TRBV3-1 with TRBJ1-1, with D hard to call. The CDR3 totals 12 residues. CDR1 and CDR2 (germline): LGHDT, YNNKEL (reference sequence). Trimming left V 7 bases short and J 1 base short, with 7 bases between. The CDR3 reads CASTYRNTEAFF. CDR3 nucleotides: TGTGCCAGCACTTACAGGAACACTGAAGCTTTCTTT.

The chain links TRBV6-9 to TRBJ1-2; a possible D gene is TRBD1 (6 bases). The CDR3 length is 15 residues. CDR1 and CDR2 from the germline V gene are MNHGY and SVAAGI. The V and J ends lost 3 bases and 8 bases respectively, with 19 bases between them. CDR3 sequence (DNA): TGTGCCAGCAGTTACTCCTCGGACAGCCCCCTCGGCTACACCTTC. Residues: CASSYSSDSPLGYTF.

This clonotype was seen ten or more times. The chain joins TRBV28 to TRBJ1-2; D is ambiguous. This CDR3 has 13 amino acids. CDR1 MDHEN and CDR2 SYDVKM come from the germline V gene. The V gene lost 8 bases and the J gene lost 8 bases, with 18 bases spanning the gap. This chain's CDR3 is CASARSGIGGYTF. CDR3 in DNA: TGTGCCAGCGCTCGGTCGGGGATTGGCGGCTACACCTTC.